These 7 T cell receptor beta chains were all obtained from the same sample, sequenced in a study of T cell repertoires in ileal Crohn's disease (dated by TCRdb to between 2019 and 2020). To prepare the library, the immunoSEQ multiplex PCR assay was applied. The immuneACCESS repertoire file appears here via TCRdb, limited to in-frame rearrangements. These files lack a portion of the clones; in checked studies, under half of the deficit traces to unresolved V genes, and the cause of the others is not known. For this sample the table gives tens of thousands of clones, of which approximately 91% were detected only once. The top ten hold 2% to 2.5% of the sample. Taken with the paper, the label for time point translates to: neoterminal ileum biopsy at postoperative endoscopy, about 6 months after surgery. Specimen: ileal tissue. These receptors all stem from an adult with Crohn's disease.

V and J are TRBV19 and TRBJ1-4, with D unresolved. Germline V gene data show CDR1 as LNHDA and CDR2 as SQIVND (reference sequence). The CDR3 consists of 16 residues. Trimming took 3 bases from V and 7 from J, leaving 18 bases between them. CDR3 in DNA: TGTGCCAGTAGTATGGTTCGAGGGAGTCCGGGTGAAAAACTGTTTTTT. It translates to CASSMVRGSPGEKLFF.

The chain recombines TRBV5-1 with TRBJ2-1; possible D gene TRBD1, 5 bases. Germline V CDR1 and CDR2: SGHRS, YFSETQ. The V and J ends lost 7 bases and 4 bases respectively, with 12 bases between them. The CDR3 spans 13 residues. For the CDR3, the DNA is TGCGCCAGCGCTAACCGACAGTACAATGAGCAGTTCTTC. Protein: CASANRQYNEQFF.

This chain connects TRBV15 to TRBJ1-3; unclear D gene. Per germline, CDR1 LNHNV and CDR2 YYDKDF (reference sequence). The CDR3 is 15 amino acids. V shed 5 bases and J shed 0 bases, with 11 bases lying between them. The CDR3 sequence: CATSGGTSSGNTIYF. The CDR3 DNA reads TGTGCCACCAGCGGCGGAACAAGCTCTGGAAACACCATATATTTT.

The chain employs TRBV19 and TRBJ1-5; the D gene is possibly TRBD1 (5 bases). Germline lookup yields CDR1 LNHDA and CDR2 SQIVND (reference sequence). With 8 bases removed from V and 1 base from J, the gap between germline ends came to 9 bases. The length of the CDR3 is 13 residues. CDR3 bases: TGTGCCAGTGCAGGGTCCAGCAATCAGCCCCAGCATTTT. This gives the protein CASAGSSNQPQHF.

The rearrangement joins TRBV28 to TRBJ1-2; D uncertain. Germline V gene sequence: CDR1 MDHEN, CDR2 SYDVKM. V was pared by 3 bases and J by 6 bases, with 5 bases between. The CDR3 totals 11 residues. CDR3 sequence: CASSFPDGYTF. CDR3 bases: TGTGCCAGCAGTTTCCCTGATGGCTACACCTTC.

This clone was counted once. V gene TRBV5-8 combines with J gene TRBJ1-5; D gene ambiguous. The CDR3 contains 11 residues. The germline gives CDR1 SGHTS, CDR2 YDEGEE. Trimming shortened V by 4 bases and J by 6 bases, and 5 bases separated the two germline ends. The CDR3 nucleotides read TGTGCCAGCAGCGAAGCTCAGCCCCAGCATTTT. Amino acids: CASSEAQPQHF. Looking up the rest from reference TRBV5-8 and TRBJ1-5 gives the full variable domain: EAGVTQSPTHLIKTRGQQATLRCSPISGHTSVYWYQQALGLGLQFLLWYDEGEERNRGNFPPRFSGRQFPNYSSELNVNALELEDSALYLCASSEAQPQHFGDGTRLSIL.

The V gene is TRBV15, the J gene TRBJ1-5; D not resolved. The V end was cut by 0 bases, the J end by 3 bases, with 9 bases between. The CDR3 contains 15 residues. Per the germline V gene, CDR1 is LNHNV and CDR2 is YYDKDF (reference sequence). CDR3 protein: CATSRDWALNQPQHF. CDR3 nucleotides: TGTGCCACCAGCAGAGATTGGGCACTCAATCAGCCCCAGCATTTT.